This T cell receptor beta chain derives from a study of early T cells in non-severe SARS-CoV-2 infection. The overall study: Unpaired chains resulted from sequencing bulk RNA of unsorted whole blood. Findings and caveats of the study: Anti-spike CD8 responses were favored by VDJdb matching, which missed private and CD4 specificities.

The TCR library protocol was used to attach unique molecular identifiers. These identifiers were attached to individual cDNA molecules. TCRdb reanalysed the 5' RACE reads using MiXCR and keeps one entry per CDR3 protein. The table includes about 60,000 distinct CDR3 sequences, about an eighth detected once. To note about this clonotype: Its antigen is unidentified. One end of the junction varies from germline; a read error may be responsible.

The TCR originated in an adult who was a healthcare worker with PCR-confirmed SARS-CoV-2 infection or an uninfected control (not recorded which). The sample was whole blood.

CDR3 loop: CASSQYGPGNEQIF. CDR3 DNA: TGTGCCAGCAGCCAATACGGGCCAGGCAATGAGCAGATCTTC. The V and J genes are TRBV14 and TRBJ2-1; D remains unclear. CDR3 size: 14 residues. Looked up from germline, CDR1 is SGHDN and CDR2 is FVKESK.